Each of the 6 T cell receptor beta chains below was sequenced from the same sample in a study of blood T cells in healthy people across ages. Combining a sample-barcoded 5' primer with a J-beta primer mix, a second PCR ran for about 7 to 11 cycles. TCRdb ran MiXCR on the 5' RACE reads and lists one entry per CDR3 protein. The sample carries over 450,000 distinct CDR3 sequences, about 24% recorded once. Another study also made use of these data, one on T cells of mothers and their children.

Sample: blood. The receptor set was obtained from a boy younger than 18 in good health.

Only a few counts were recorded for this clonotype. V and J are TRBV29-1 and TRBJ1-4; no clear D gene. Germline V lookup: CDR1 SQVTM, CDR2 ANQGSEA. The ends were cut back, 5 bases at V and 4 bases at J, with 14 bases in the middle. The CDR3 sequence is 14 residues long. CDR3 region: CSVLPGEDNEKLFF. The CDR3 region has the DNA TGCAGCGTTCTTCCCGGGGAGGATAATGAAAAACTGTTTTTT.

This clonotype was seen repeatedly, ten times or more. This may come from a read error, since a much larger clone is one base off. This rearrangement joins TRBV5-5 to TRBJ1-2; 7 bases align to TRBD1. CDR1 is SGHKS, CDR2 YYEKEE, per germline (reference sequence). The V gene end was trimmed by 2 bases and the J gene end by 3 bases; junction bases not matched to a gene: 1. The CDR3 covers 13 residues. The CDR3 spells CASSLGTDYGYTF. The CDR3 nucleotides are TGTGCCAGCAGCTTAGGGACAGACTATGGCTACACCTTC. Full variable domain (outside the CDR3, taken from reference TRBV5-5 and TRBJ1-2): DAGVTQSPTHLIKTRGQQVTLRCSPISGHKSVSWYQQVLGQGPQFIFQYYEKEERGRGNFPDRFSARQFPNYSSELNVNALLLGDSALYLCASSLGTDYGYTFGSGTRLTVV.

This clonotype was counted a few times. The rearrangement uses TRBV3-1 and TRBJ2-5; possible D gene TRBD1, 5 bases. The DNA end is more similar to TRBJ2-7, so the J call may be wrong. Germline-derived CDR1 and CDR2 are LGHDT and YNNKEL (reference sequence). This CDR3 region has 19 residues. CDR3 nucleotides: TGTGCCAGCAGCCAAGATCGGCAGGGCCACTTGATCTACATCTACGAGCAGTACTTC. Protein sequence: CASSQDRQGHLIYIYEQYF.

The V and J genes are TRBV30 and TRBJ1-1; D ambiguous. This CDR3 spans 11 amino acids. Germline CDR1 and CDR2: GTSNPN and SVGIG (reference sequence). V gave up 3 bases and J gave up 9 bases, with 11 bases separating them. The CDR3 coding sequence is TGTGCCTGGAGGGGCGATACCCAAGCTTTCTTT. It is translated as CAWRGDTQAFF.

The chain combines TRBV3-1 with TRBJ2-7; TRBD1 might be the D (6 bases). The germline CDR1 and CDR2 sequences are LGHDT and YNNKEL (reference sequence). Trimming pared 1 base from V and 0 bases from J, leaving 10 bases between. This CDR3 comprises 15 residues. The CDR3 spells CASSQGRQDSYEQYF. The CDR3 nucleotides are TGTGCCAGCAGCCAAGGCCGACAGGACTCCTACGAGCAGTACTTC.

This clonotype was seen more than once but under ten times. This sequence joins TRBV5-1 and TRBJ2-1; tentative D call: TRBD2 (5 bases). CDR3 length: 17 amino acids. V was pared by 10 bases and J by 0 bases, with 23 bases between. Germline-derived CDR1 and CDR2 are SGHRS and YFSETQ. The CDR3 DNA sequence: TGCGCCGGCTTCGACGGGGTAGGTTTAAACTCCTACAATGAGCAGTTCTTC. Protein: CAGFDGVGLNSYNEQFF.